These 26 T cell receptor beta chains were sequenced from one sample in a study of T cell clonality in common variable immunodeficiency. Clones were read by immunoSEQ multiplex PCR, and TCRdb kept only the in-frame ones, dropping some. The sample was found to contain fewer than 50,000 clones, and every one recurs. Sequencing was carried out using peripheral blood mononuclear cells. Receptor source: a person aged 18 to 75 in good health.

The sample holds many counts of this clone. Read data end 3 residues before the CDR3 end; the end is taken from the germline J gene. The V and J genes are TRBV19 and TRBJ2-7; D is perhaps TRBD1 (6 bases). Germline V gives CDR1 LNHDA, CDR2 SQIVND (reference sequence). This CDR3 region has 15 residues. Trimming took off 2 bases at V and 0 bases at J, with 11 bases between the two ends. CDR3 region: CASSIYQGSSYEQYF. The DNA read from the CDR3 is TGTGCCAGTAGTATATACCAGGGGAGCTCCTACGAG.

This clone showed up many times. The DNA ends 3 residues before the CDR3 does, and the rest of the CDR3 is filled in from the germline J gene. The identical CDR3 is also encoded by other nucleotide sequences in the sample. The chain has TRBV19 and TRBJ2-7; 7 bases are a match to TRBD1. CDR1 LNHDA and CDR2 SQIVND come from the germline V gene (reference sequence). The CDR3 covers 14 residues. V shed 3 bases and J 5 bases; nucleotides not matched to a gene: 7. The CDR3 DNA, read in part, is TGTGCCAGTAGTATGGAACAGGGGTTCCACGAG. It codes for CASSMEQGFHE. The whole CDR3 region reads CASSMEQGFHEQYF.

This clone showed up many times. The read is 3 residues too short to cover the CDR3 end, so that end is filled in from the germline J gene. The chain recombines TRBV18 with TRBJ2-7, with 11 bases fitting TRBD2. The junction had 14 bases not matched to a gene; V was cut back by 3 bases and J by 4 bases. CDR3 length: 18 residues. Germline V gene lookup returns CDR1 KGHSH and CDR2 LQKENI. The CDR3 bases that were read are TGTGCCAGCTCACCGGACACGGCTCTGGGACTAGCGGCTTACGAG. As protein: CASSPDTALGLAAYE. The entire CDR3 protein reads CASSPDTALGLAAYEQYF. Using reference TRBV18 and TRBJ2-7 for the parts outside the CDR3, the full variable domain is NAGVMQNPRHLVRRRGQEARLRCSPMKGHSHVYWYRQLPEEGLKFMVYLQKENIIDESGMPKERFSAEFPKEGPSILRIQQVVRGDSAAYFCASSPDTALGLAAYEQYFGPGTRLTVT.

This clone was seen many times. The missing CDR3 end, 3 residues past where the read stops, is filled in from the germline J gene. The chain uses TRBV7-6 and TRBJ1-4; D perhaps matches TRBD1 (5 bases). Looked up from germline, CDR1 is SGHVS and CDR2 is FNYEAQ. The V and J ends lost 5 bases and 2 bases respectively, with 12 bases between them. This CDR3 has 15 residues. The CDR3 loop reads CASSVGAATNEKLFF. The sequenced CDR3 bases are TGTGCCAGCAGCGTAGGGGCAGCCACTAATGAAAAA.

This clone was counted at least ten times. The read ends 3 residues shy of where the CDR3 ends; the end is completed using the germline J gene. The chain combines TRBV5-1 with TRBJ2-7; D is possibly TRBD1 (5 bases). V lost 4 bases, J lost 1 base, and 18 bases lay in between. The CDR3 is made up of 16 amino acids. The germline V gene has CDR1 SGHRS and CDR2 YFSETQ. This chain's CDR3 is CASSPGSQVLSYEQYF. The sequenced CDR3 bases are TGCGCCAGCAGCCCAGGGTCACAGGTACTATCCTACGAG.

In this sample, this clone turned up many times. The read terminates 3 residues ahead of where the CDR3 ends, so the germline J gene completes it. The chain couples TRBV7-6 to TRBJ2-7; 7 nucleotides match TRBD1. Looked up from germline, CDR1 is SGHVS and CDR2 is FNYEAQ. The CDR3 runs 16 residues. V lost 4 bases, J lost 0 bases, and 9 bases stayed unmatched. CDR3 in amino acids: CASSSRQGRNSYEQYF. The CDR3 bases that were read are TGTGCCAGCAGCTCCAGACAGGGCCGGAACTCCTACGAG.

In its sample, this clone was seen many times. The read ends 3 residues before the CDR3 terminus; that terminus is restored from the germline J gene. This chain uses TRBV10-3 with TRBJ2-7, with a tentative D call TRBD1 (6 bases). This CDR3 has 16 residues. Germline values: CDR1 ENHRY, CDR2 SYGVKD. Trimming shortened V by 3 bases and J by 0 bases, and 15 bases separated the two germline ends. The CDR3 DNA, read in part, is TGTGCCATCAGTGAAACAGGGCCCATAAGCTCCTACGAG. Amino acids: CAISETGPISSYE. The whole CDR3 protein reads CAISETGPISSYEQYF.

This clone showed up many times. From the germline J gene comes the end of the CDR3, since the read stops 3 residues before it. The chain combines TRBV11-2 with TRBJ1-2; D is perhaps TRBD1 (6 bases). CDR3 size: 13 residues. Germline V lookup: CDR1 SGHAT, CDR2 FQNNGV. Between the trimmed V and J ends, which lost 5 bases and 7 bases, there was a span of 14 bases. CDR3 sequence: CASSITTGSGYTF. CDR3 DNA, as far as it was read: TGTGCCAGCAGCATAACGACAGGCAGTGGC.

In its sample, this clone was seen many times. From the germline J gene comes the end of the CDR3, since the read stops 3 residues before it. The rearrangement uses TRBV20-1 and TRBJ2-1; D uncertain. CDR1 and CDR2 (germline): DFQATT, SNEGSKA (reference sequence). The CDR3 runs 12 residues. V was clipped by 7 bases and J by 0 bases, with 7 bases between them. The CDR3: CSVVSSYNEQFF. The CDR3 bases that were read are TGCAGTGTTGTTAGCTCCTACAATGAG.

Many counts were recorded for this clone. The read ends 3 residues shy of where the CDR3 ends; the end is completed using the germline J gene. The chain recombines TRBV10-3 with TRBJ1-1; tentative D call: TRBD1 (5 bases). This CDR3 is 14 amino acids long. Germline lookup yields CDR1 ENHRY and CDR2 SYGVKD. V was trimmed by 5 bases and J by 0 bases, leaving 10 bases between them. The CDR3 sequence: CAISPGGMNTEAFF. The CDR3 bases that were read are TGTGCCATCAGTCCCGGGGGGATGAACACTGAA.

Many counts were recorded for this clone. The read falls 3 residues short of the CDR3 end, and the missing part is taken from the germline J gene. The rearrangement uses TRBV20-1 and TRBJ2-3; tentative D call: TRBD2 (7 bases). CDR1 is DFQATT, CDR2 SNEGSKA, per germline (reference sequence). This CDR3 contains 15 residues. Trimming removed 3 bases from V and 6 bases from J, with 19 bases in between. CDR3 loop: CSARNPGGPGDTQYF. The part of the CDR3 DNA that was read is TGCAGTGCTAGGAACCCGGGGGGCCCTGGGGATACG.

This clone was seen repeatedly, ten times or more. The read comes to an end 3 residues before the CDR3 does, leaving the germline J gene to fill in the end. The V gene is TRBV7-6, the J gene TRBJ1-5; the D gene is possibly TRBD1 (6 bases). V dropped 5 bases and J dropped 6 bases, with 17 bases sitting between them. Germline V gene sequence: CDR1 SGHVS, CDR2 FNYEAQ. The CDR3 has 15 residues. Here the CDR3 reads CASSPGAGVAQPQHF. The covered CDR3 bases are TGTGCCAGCAGCCCCGGGGCAGGGGTTGCTCAGCCC. The full variable domain, with the rest looked up from reference TRBV7-6 and TRBJ1-5, is GAGVSQSPRYKVTKRGQDVALRCDPISGHVSLYWYRQALGQGPEFLTYFNYEAQQDKSGLPNDRFSAERPEGSISTLTIQRTEQRDSAMYRCASSPGAGVAQPQHFGDGTRLSIL.

This clone has a count of ten or more. Read sequence stops 3 residues before the CDR3 end, and the germline J gene provides the missing end. The chain links TRBV12-3 or TRBV12-4 to TRBJ2-1, with D perhaps matching TRBD1 (5 bases). V dropped 6 bases and J dropped 3 bases, with 12 bases sitting between them. The CDR3 length is 14 residues. The part of the CDR3 DNA that was read is TGTGCCAGCAGGACCGCCAGGGTCTACAATGAG. Translating gives CASRTARVYNE. The complete CDR3 sequence is CASRTARVYNEQFF.

This clone was recorded at least ten times. The read is 3 residues too short to cover the CDR3 end, so that end is filled in from the germline J gene. The chain has TRBV6-1 and TRBJ1-5; D is ambiguous. Per germline, CDR1 MNHNS and CDR2 SASEGT. Trimming took off 2 bases at V and 7 bases at J, with 12 bases between the two ends. This CDR3 spans 14 amino acids. The covered CDR3 bases are TGTGCCAGCAGTGAACCCAGGATGAGGCAGCCC. Its translation is CASSEPRMRQP. The complete CDR3 sequence is CASSEPRMRQPQHF.

This clone was observed many times. CDR3 bases read: TGCGCCAGCAGCCAAACAGGGGTGGGCACAGATACG. Its protein product is CASSQTGVGTDT. The complete CDR3 protein is CASSQTGVGTDTQYF. The J gene is TRBJ2-3, the V gene TRBV4-1; TRBD1 matches at 7 bases. The read gets to within 3 residues of the CDR3 end, and the germline J gene fills in the rest. The germline V gene has CDR1 MGHRA and CDR2 YSYEKL. With 2 bases clipped from V and 1 base from J, the junction kept 3 bases outside the gene matches. The CDR3 is 15 amino acids.

This clone was counted many times. The read ends 3 residues shy of where the CDR3 ends; the end is completed using the germline J gene. V and J are TRBV4-2 and TRBJ2-7, with 11 bases aligning to TRBD1. Germline lookup yields CDR1 LGHNA and CDR2 YNFKEQ. The trim removed 2 bases at V and 0 bases at J, leaving 3 bases unmatched. The CDR3 length is 16 residues. CDR3 amino acids: CASSQPGTGGSYEQYF. The DNA read from the CDR3 is TGTGCCAGCAGCCAACCCGGGACAGGGGGCTCCTACGAG.

This clone was seen ten or more times. The read finishes 3 residues shy of the CDR3 end, and the germline J gene is used to complete it. V and J are TRBV6-1 and TRBJ2-1, with D possibly matching TRBD2 (5 bases). The CDR3 length is 17 residues. The germline gives CDR1 MNHNS, CDR2 SASEGT. The V and J ends lost 0 bases and 3 bases respectively, with 15 bases between them. The CDR3 loop is CASSEALPAAGYNEQFF. The part of the CDR3 DNA that was read is TGTGCCAGCAGTGAAGCGCTCCCAGCGGCAGGCTACAATGAG.

This clone has a handful of counts. The read terminates 3 residues ahead of where the CDR3 ends, so the germline J gene completes it. This chain links TRBV13 with TRBJ1-1, with a weak D call TRBD1 (5 bases). The CDR3 has 14 residues. In germline, CDR1 is PRHDT, CDR2 FYEKMQ (reference sequence). Trimming cost V 3 bases and J 7 bases, with 15 bases left between them. CDR3 region: CASSFAPRGVEAFF. Incomplete CDR3 DNA: TGTGCCAGCAGCTTCGCCCCCCGGGGGGTTGAA.

This clone was detected many times. The CDR3: CASSETGIYNSPLHF. Incomplete CDR3 DNA: TGTGCCAGCAGCGAAACAGGGATCTATAATTCACCC. This chain uses TRBV5-6 with TRBJ1-6; perhaps TRBD1 as D (6 bases). The sequence runs out 3 residues before the end of the CDR3; the remainder is reconstructed from the germline J gene. The CDR3 is made up of 15 amino acids. Germline lookup yields CDR1 SGHDT and CDR2 YYEEEE. Trimming removed 4 bases at V and 3 bases at J, with 11 bases between.

This clone came up many times. The read comes to an end 3 residues before the CDR3 does, leaving the germline J gene to fill in the end. This rearrangement joins TRBV6-1 to TRBJ1-5, with 7 bases that match TRBD1. Per germline, CDR1 MNHNS and CDR2 SASEGT. CDR3 length: 13 amino acids. The trim removed 4 bases at V and 4 bases at J, leaving 1 base unmatched. The sequenced CDR3 bases are TGTGCCAGCAGTGTACAGGGGAATCAGCCC. The encoded protein is CASSVQGNQP. From start to end, the CDR3 is CASSVQGNQPQHF.

This clone was seen ten or more times. Read coverage stops 3 residues before the CDR3 terminus; the germline J gene supplies the remainder. The chain uses TRBV5-4 and TRBJ2-7; TRBD2 might be the D (7 bases). In germline, CDR1 is SGHNT, CDR2 YYREEE (reference sequence). This CDR3 contains 15 residues. The V end lost 4 bases, the J end lost 4 bases, and 18 bases lay between the germline ends. The sequenced CDR3 bases are TGTGCCAGCAGCACCGGGCCGGGGGGACAATACGAG. As protein: CASSTGPGGQYE. The whole CDR3 protein is CASSTGPGGQYEQYF.

The table lists this clone with many counts. The read comes to an end 3 residues before the CDR3 does, leaving the germline J gene to fill in the end. The chain joins TRBV29-1 to TRBJ1-2, with a possible D match to TRBD1 (6 bases). Trimming stripped 4 bases from V and 1 base from J, with 19 bases between. CDR3 length: 16 residues. Germline CDR1 is SQVTM and CDR2 is ANQGSEA. The CDR3 loop reads CSVGAGARGNNYGYTF. CDR3 DNA (partial): TGCAGCGTTGGCGCAGGGGCGCGTGGTAATAACTATGGC.

This clone was counted ten times or more. The sequenced fragment ends 3 residues before the CDR3 boundary, so the rest is inferred from the germline J gene. This chain joins TRBV4-1 and TRBJ2-1; 9 bases match TRBD1. Germline values: CDR1 MGHRA, CDR2 YSYEKL. The CDR3 consists of 18 residues. With V trimmed by 8 bases and J by 3 bases, 17 bases remained unmatched. CDR3 protein: CASRPRTGEVMNYNEQFF. The sequenced part of the CDR3 DNA is TGCGCCAGCCGGCCCCGGACAGGGGAGGTAATGAACTACAATGAG.

Ten or more counts support this clone. Relative to the germline gene, one junction end is altered; a read error may explain this. The read falls 3 residues short of the CDR3 end, and the missing part is taken from the germline J gene. The chain joins TRBV7-7 to TRBJ2-2, with TRBD1 matching over 8 bases. Germline V CDR1 and CDR2: SSHAT, FNYEAQ (reference sequence). This CDR3 spans 17 amino acids. CDR3 DNA, as far as it was read: TGTGCTAGCAGCGAGTCTGGGGGGACAGGGAACACCGGGGAG. Translated: CASSESGGTGNTGE. The entire CDR3 protein is CASSESGGTGNTGELFF.

This clone was counted at least ten times. The covered CDR3 bases are TGTGCCAGCAGTAGACGGACAGGGGGGGATACG. Residues: CASSRRTGGDT. The entire CDR3 is CASSRRTGGDTQYF. The chain recombines TRBV12-3 or TRBV12-4 with TRBJ2-3; 10 nucleotides match TRBD1. Read coverage stops 3 residues before the CDR3 terminus; the germline J gene supplies the remainder. The J segment lost 6 bases and the V segment lost 5 bases, leaving 5 bases of the junction unmatched. This CDR3 comprises 14 residues.

This clone has only a few counts. The CDR3 extends 3 residues past the end of the read, so its final part is completed from the germline J gene. V and J are TRBV2 and TRBJ1-4; 9 nucleotides align to TRBD1. CDR1 and CDR2 from the germline V gene are SNHLY and FYNNEI. J gave up 7 bases and V 5 bases, and 14 bases lay outside the gene matches. CDR3 length equals 17 residues. The sequenced part of the CDR3 DNA is TGTGCCAGCAGTCAGTCCCGGGACAGGGAGAGGAGTGAAAAA. It is translated as CASSQSRDRERSEK. In full, the CDR3 reads CASSQSRDRERSEKLFF.